This T cell receptor (beta chain) appears in the sequencing data of a study of blood T cell repertoires in COVID-19. Study-level information: The samples span acute and convalescent COVID-19 from the United States, Italy and Spain.

There are 15 residues in the CDR3. With 5 bases clipped from V and 3 bases from J, the junction kept 9 bases outside the gene matches. Germline V gene sequence: CDR1 MDHEN, CDR2 SYDVKM. Libraries were prepared by immunoSEQ multiplex PCR; TCRdb keeps only in-frame clonotypes and omits some of them. The sample contains about 210,000 clones, approximately 85% of which appear only once. This clonotype originated in a woman aged 65 to 85 with COVID-19, enrolled during active disease. This chain joins TRBV28 and TRBJ2-7; 8 bases are a match to TRBD2. Sequencing was done on a sample of peripheral blood. The CDR3 protein is CASSRRGSGSYEQYF. Written as DNA, the CDR3 is TGTGCCAGCAGTCGTCGGGGGAGCGGGAGCTACGAGCAGTACTTC. The whole variable domain, filled in from reference TRBV28 and TRBJ2-7, reads DVKVTQSSRYLVKRTGEKVFLECVQDMDHENMFWYRQDPGLGLRLIYFSYDVKMKEKGDIPEGYSVSREKKERFSLILESASTNQTSMYLCASSRRGSGSYEQYFGPGTRLTVT.